The 6 T cell receptor beta chains below were found in one sample sequenced in a study of vaccination and CD4 T cells after COVID-19. Their antigen targets remain unknown. With the Oncomine TCR Beta short-read assay, DNA from cultured CD4+ T cells was sequenced. TCRdb reprocessed the PCR reads with MiXCR, giving one entry per CDR3 protein. The sample consists of 9,500 to 15,000 distinct CDR3 sequences, roughly four fifths of them appearing once. Sample treatment: roughly 11-day PBMC culture with coronavirus spike peptide pools or control peptides (ViraFEST assay). The sequencing input was CD4+ T cells from blood, cultured in vitro. The receptors shown here come from a human donor who had recovered from COVID-19.

The CDR3: CATSDFGVDEQFF. In DNA form, the CDR3 reads TGTGCCACCAGTGATTTCGGGGTAGATGAGCAGTTCTTC. The chain carries TRBV24-1 and TRBJ2-1; the D gene is possibly TRBD2 (5 bases). V lost 1 base, J lost 8 bases, and 8 bases lay in between. Looked up from germline, CDR1 is KGHDR and CDR2 is SFDVKD. CDR3 length equals 13 residues.

This chain connects TRBV20-1 to TRBJ1-5; TRBD1 might be the D (5 bases). The germline gives CDR1 DFQATT, CDR2 SNEGSKA (reference sequence). The CDR3 has 14 residues. V gave up 6 bases and J gave up 5 bases, with 17 bases separating them. CDR3 nucleotides: TGCAGTGCGAGGGGCCTGGGGCGATATCAGCCCCAGCATTTT. Amino acid sequence: CSARGLGRYQPQHF.

This clonotype showed up just a few times. The chain links TRBV11-2 to TRBJ2-5; 12 bases agree with TRBD1. There are 15 residues in the CDR3. Per the germline V gene, CDR1 is SGHAT and CDR2 is FQNNGV. After removal of 3 bases from V and 5 bases from J, the junction contained 4 bases not matched to a gene. The CDR3 nucleotides are TGTGCCAGCAGCTTTGGGACAGGGGGCGCGGAGACCCAGTACTTC. Its protein is CASSFGTGGAETQYF.

The chain joins TRBV2 to TRBJ1-5; D perhaps matches TRBD1 (5 bases). V lost 7 bases to trimming and J lost 5 bases, with 18 bases between them. Germline lookup yields CDR1 SNHLY and CDR2 FYNNEI. The CDR3 covers 15 residues. The CDR3 sequence is CASKPGSGAHQPQHF. The CDR3 region has the DNA TGTGCCAGCAAACCGGGGTCTGGGGCGCATCAGCCCCAGCATTTT.

The V gene is TRBV18, the J gene TRBJ2-5; the D is unclear. The germline CDR1 and CDR2 sequences are KGHSH and LQKENI. The CDR3 has 14 residues. Trimming cost V 2 bases and J 4 bases, with 11 bases left between them. The CDR3 DNA follows: TGTGCCAGCTCACCAGCGGTGATGAGAGAGACCCAGTACTTC. Its translation: CASSPAVMRETQYF.

This chain uses TRBV20-1 with TRBJ1-3; 11 bases fit TRBD1. The CDR3 length is 16 residues. Germline V gene data show CDR1 as DFQATT and CDR2 as SNEGSKA (reference sequence). After removal of 1 base from V and 2 bases from J, the junction contained 4 bases not matched to a gene. As DNA, the CDR3 is TGCAGTGCTAGAGTTACGGGACAGGGGGCTGGAAACACCATATATTTT. Amino acids: CSARVTGQGAGNTIYF.